The rows below give T cell receptor beta chains drawn from one sample of a study of CD8 T cells in ankylosing spondylitis. TCRdb re-analysed the 5' RACE reads in MiXCR, keeping a single row per CDR3 protein. In the table there are tens of thousands of distinct CDR3 sequences, 27% of which are singletons. Input material: blood, either unsorted or a sorted T cell fraction (not recorded which). Receptor source: a male donor with ankylosing spondylitis or in good health (not recorded which). CDR3s include the opening cysteine and the closing phenylalanine or tryptophan. A D gene is named only where the DNA matches it firmly. Size is stated for part of the rows, as once, few or many counts, or as a class when the clone is expanded.

j_call clone_size d_call v_call cdr3_aa cdr3_nt
TRBJ2-3 once TRBD2 TRBV19 CASRPGGRTDTQYF TGTGCCAGTCGGCCAGGCGGGAGGACAGATACGCAGTATTTT
TRBJ2-7 - - TRBV5-1 CASSSGAYEQYF TGCGCCAGCAGCTCGGGGGCGTACGAGCAGTACTTC
TRBJ2-3 - TRBD2 TRBV11-1 CASSLGSGRPFRTDTQYF TGTGCCAGCAGCTTAGGTTCCGGGAGGCCTTTCCGCACAGATACGCAGTATTTT
TRBJ2-5 few - TRBV5-1 CASSFSRTQETQYF TGCGCCAGCAGCTTTAGCCGAACCCAAGAGACCCAGTACTTC
TRBJ2-2 - - TRBV5-1 CASSFFDRDTGELFF TGCGCCAGCAGCTTCTTCGACAGAGACACCGGGGAGCTGTTTTTT
TRBJ2-3 - - TRBV30 CAWSQGAPTDTQYF TGTGCCTGGTCCCAAGGGGCGCCCACAGATACGCAGTATTTT
TRBJ2-3 few - TRBV7-3 CASSFDGSSTDTQYF TGTGCCAGCAGCTTCGACGGGAGCTCAACAGATACGCAGTATTTT
TRBJ1-1 - - TRBV7-9 CASSSGPGTEAFF TGTGCCAGCAGCTCGGGGCCGGGTACTGAAGCTTTCTTT
TRBJ2-5 few - TRBV27 CASSFPHQETQYF TGTGCCAGCAGTTTCCCCCACCAAGAGACCCAGTACTTC
TRBJ2-5 - TRBD1 TRBV15 CATSSHRDRQETQYF TGTGCCACCAGCAGTCACCGGGACAGGCAAGAGACCCAGTACTTC
TRBJ1-1 - - TRBV11-2 CASSLGAKGYEVFF TGTGCCAGCAGCTTAGGGGCGAAGGGATATGAAGTCTTCTTT
TRBJ1-1 few - TRBV6-1 CASSELKVLDLRGNTEAFF TGTGCCAGCAGTGAGTTAAAGGTGTTGGACTTACGAGGGAACACTGAAGCTTTCTTT
TRBJ2-2 few - TRBV3-1 CASSQRGVGTGELFF TGTGCCAGCAGCCAAAGGGGAGTTGGAACCGGGGAGCTGTTTTTT
TRBJ2-3 few TRBD2 TRBV6-5 CASSYTGLAGGNTDTQYF TGTGCCAGCAGTTACACGGGACTAGCGGGAGGGAACACAGATACGCAGTATTTT
TRBJ2-6 - - TRBV5-6 CASSLLEIQGSGANVLTF TGTGCCAGCAGCCTTCTAGAGATACAGGGATCCGGGGCCAACGTCCTGACTTTC
TRBJ2-3 few TRBD2 TRBV10-3 CAISEGLAGSTDTQYF TGTGCCATCAGTGAGGGACTAGCGGGGTCCACAGATACGCAGTATTTT
TRBJ1-4 few - TRBV5-1 CASSLGRVNEKLFF TGCGCCAGCAGCTTGGGCAGGGTGAATGAAAAACTGTTTTTT
TRBJ2-2 - - TRBV5-5 CASSQTGAGELFF TGTGCCAGCAGCCAGACGGGGGCCGGGGAGCTGTTTTTT
TRBJ1-5 - - TRBV12-3/TRBV12-4 CASSPDHNQPQHF TGTGCCAGCAGTCCGGATCACAATCAGCCCCAGCATTTT
TRBJ1-1 - - TRBV29-1 CSVTTENTEAFF TGCAGCGTTACGACAGAGAACACTGAAGCTTTCTTT
TRBJ2-3 few - TRBV5-1 CASSLDTSTDTQYF TGCGCCAGCAGCTTAGACACTAGCACAGATACGCAGTATTTT
TRBJ1-1 many - TRBV20-1 CSARDQRRTNTEAFF TGCAGTGCTAGAGATCAAAGACGGACGAACACTGAAGCTTTCTTT
TRBJ2-1 many - TRBV20-1 CSANSRATNEQFF TGCAGTGCTAACAGTAGGGCCACAAATGAGCAGTTCTTC
TRBJ2-5 - - TRBV28 CASSSDRTQPLQETQYF TGTGCCAGCAGTTCCGACAGGACCCAACCCCTTCAAGAGACCCAGTACTTC
TRBJ1-2 many TRBD1 TRBV3-1 CASSLQGGDGYGYTF TGTGCCAGCAGCCTACAGGGGGGGGATGGCTATGGCTACACCTTC
TRBJ2-1 few TRBD1 TRBV5-1 CASSLLPRDSPEQFF TGCGCCAGCAGCTTGTTGCCCCGGGACAGTCCTGAGCAGTTCTTC
TRBJ1-4 - TRBD1 TRBV5-1 CASSLGGTVEKLFF TGCGCCAGCAGCTTGGGGGGGACAGTCGAAAAACTGTTTTTT
TRBJ2-3 - - TRBV13 CASSLTGGSDTQYF TGTGCCAGCAGCCTGACCGGGGGATCAGATACGCAGTATTTT